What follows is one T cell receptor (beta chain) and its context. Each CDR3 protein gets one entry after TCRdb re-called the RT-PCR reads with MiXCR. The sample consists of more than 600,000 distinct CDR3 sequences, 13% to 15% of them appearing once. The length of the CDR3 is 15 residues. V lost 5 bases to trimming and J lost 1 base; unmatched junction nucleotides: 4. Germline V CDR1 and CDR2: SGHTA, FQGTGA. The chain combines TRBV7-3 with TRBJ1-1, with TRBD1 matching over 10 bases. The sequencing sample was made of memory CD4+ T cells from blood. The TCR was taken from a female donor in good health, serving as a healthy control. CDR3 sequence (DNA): TGTGCCAGCAGCCCGACAGGGGGCACGAACACTGAAGCTTTCTTT. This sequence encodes CASSPTGGTNTEAFF. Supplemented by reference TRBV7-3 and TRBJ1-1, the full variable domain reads GAGVSQTPSNKVTEKGKYVELRCDPISGHTALYWYRQSLGQGPEFLIYFQGTGAADDSGLPNDRFFAVRPEGSVSTLKIQRTERGDSAVYLCASSPTGGTNTEAFFGQGTRLTVV.